One sample yielded the 8 T cell receptor beta chains listed below, sequenced in a study of control samples from healthy donors and cancer patients. The protocol was immunoSEQ multiplex PCR, while the TCRdb copy is restricted to in-frame clones and leaves out a portion. The sample comprises about 180,000 clones, around nine tenths of which are singletons, and 1.4% rests with the top ten. The sample was blood. The receptors were gathered from a man aged 25-45 years in good health.

The V gene is TRBV6-1, the J gene TRBJ2-4, with D possibly TRBD1 on 6 matching bases. This CDR3 is built from 14 residues. Per germline, CDR1 MNHNS and CDR2 SASEGT. V lost 3 bases to trimming and J lost 5 bases, with 11 bases between them. CDR3 DNA sequence: TGTGCCAGCAGTGATCGACAGGTTGAAAACATTCAGTACTTC. Translating gives CASSDRQVENIQYF.

The rearrangement joins TRBV5-1 to TRBJ2-1, with 7 bases matching TRBD2. The CDR3 extends over 15 amino acids. J gave up 2 bases and V 0 bases, and 2 bases lay outside the gene matches. CDR1 and CDR2 from the germline V gene are SGHRS and YFSETQ. The CDR3 sequence: CASSLGLAAYNEQFF. CDR3 coding DNA: TGCGCCAGCAGCTTGGGGCTAGCGGCCTACAATGAGCAGTTCTTC.

This sequence joins TRBV30 and TRBJ2-2; D is uncertain. With 0 bases removed from V and 1 base from J, the gap between germline ends came to 9 bases. The CDR3 contains 15 residues. Germline V gives CDR1 GTSNPN, CDR2 SVGIG (reference sequence). The CDR3 sequence: CAWSVHWENTGELFF. CDR3 in DNA: TGTGCCTGGAGTGTACACTGGGAGAACACCGGGGAGCTGTTTTTT.

The V and J genes are TRBV5-1 and TRBJ1-1, with 8 bases aligning to TRBD1. The CDR3 consists of 15 residues. The ends lost 4 bases at V and 2 bases at J; junction bases unmatched: 7. Germline V gene data show CDR1 as SGHRS and CDR2 as YFSETQ. The CDR3 sequence is CASSGGQGLNTEAFF. The CDR3 bases are TGCGCCAGCAGCGGAGGACAGGGACTAAACACTGAAGCTTTCTTT.

This rearrangement joins TRBV2 to TRBJ2-7; 7 bases line up with TRBD1. V shed 9 bases, J shed 7 bases, and the junction held 9 bases outside the gene matches. CDR1 and CDR2 (germline): SNHLY, FYNNEI. This CDR3 has 12 residues. The CDR3 DNA follows: TGTGCCAGTCGACAGGGAATGGGTGAGCAGTACTTC. Its protein is CASRQGMGEQYF.

V and J are TRBV10-1 and TRBJ1-2; TRBD1 might be the D (6 bases). V lost 6 bases, J lost 2 bases, and 10 bases lay in between. CDR1 and CDR2 (germline): WNHNN, SYGVQD (reference sequence). CDR3 length equals 13 residues. The CDR3 DNA reads as TGCGCCAGCAGCCAGGGGAGAAACTATGGCTACACCTTC. It codes for CASSQGRNYGYTF.

This rearrangement joins TRBV18 to TRBJ2-1; 8 bases are shared with TRBD2. Germline V gives CDR1 KGHSH, CDR2 LQKENI. The CDR3 runs to 17 residues. V was clipped by 1 base and J by 1 base; unmatched bases: 6. The CDR3 DNA sequence: TGTGCCAGCTCACCACGGCCAGCGGGGGAGTCCTACAATGAGCAGTTCTTC. Its translation: CASSPRPAGESYNEQFF.

This chain links TRBV19 with TRBJ2-1; 9 bases align to TRBD1. The ends lost 4 bases at V and 4 bases at J; junction bases unmatched: 8. The V gene's germline CDR1 is LNHDA and CDR2 SQIVND (reference sequence). There are 16 residues in the CDR3. CDR3 sequence: CASSTPGQGPYNEQFF. CDR3 nucleotide sequence: TGTGCCAGTAGTACCCCGGGACAGGGCCCTTACAATGAGCAGTTCTTC.